This T cell receptor beta chain was sequenced in a study of technical replicates of blood from a few donors. The length of the CDR3 is 15 residues. The germline V and J ends were trimmed by 2 bases and 0 bases, with 11 bases remaining between them. Germline values: CDR1 SGHRS, CDR2 YFSETQ. Only in-frame clones appear in the TCRdb table, and some are missing; sequencing was by immunoSEQ multiplex PCR. Of approximately 14,000 clones detected, approximately 88% appear once; the ten largest clones hold around 12%. Sequencing used PBMCs. The chain uses TRBV5-1 and TRBJ1-1; D might be TRBD1 (6 bases). The sequence derives from a human donor in good health. The CDR3 protein is CASSFLGQMNTEAFF. CDR3 coding DNA: TGCGCCAGCAGCTTTCTAGGACAGATGAACACTGAAGCTTTCTTT.